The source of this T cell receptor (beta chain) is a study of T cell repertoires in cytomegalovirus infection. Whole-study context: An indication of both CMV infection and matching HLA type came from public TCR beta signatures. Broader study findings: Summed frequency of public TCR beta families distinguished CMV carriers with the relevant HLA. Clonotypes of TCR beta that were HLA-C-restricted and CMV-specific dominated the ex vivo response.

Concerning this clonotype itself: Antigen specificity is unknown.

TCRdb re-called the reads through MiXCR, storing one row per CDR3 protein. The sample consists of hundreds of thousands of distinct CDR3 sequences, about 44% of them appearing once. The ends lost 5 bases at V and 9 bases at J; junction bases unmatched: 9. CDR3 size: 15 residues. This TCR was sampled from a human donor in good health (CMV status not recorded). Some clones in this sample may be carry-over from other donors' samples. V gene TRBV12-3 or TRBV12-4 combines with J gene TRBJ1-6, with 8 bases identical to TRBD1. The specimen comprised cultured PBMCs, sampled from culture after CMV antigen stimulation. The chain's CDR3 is CASSLGQGYASPLHF. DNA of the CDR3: TGTGCCAGCAGTCTCGGACAGGGTTATGCTTCACCCCTCCACTTT.